Below are 29 T cell receptor beta chains sequenced from a single sample in a study of identifying expanded T cells in peripheral blood. Data came from immunoSEQ multiplex PCR; TCRdb stores just in-frame clones and leaves some out. The sample records some 100,000 clones, over 75% being singletons. The sequenced material came from blood. The receptors derive from a person aged 18-69 years in good health.

The chain employs TRBV6-6 and TRBJ2-2; D might be TRBD1 (6 bases). Per the germline V gene, CDR1 is MNHNY and CDR2 is SVGAGI (reference sequence). V dropped 6 bases and J dropped 1 base, with 12 bases sitting between them. This CDR3 is built from 15 residues. CDR3 nucleotide sequence: TGTGCCAGCAGCTCTTGGGGACAGAACACCGGGGAGCTGTTTTTT. Translation gives CASSSWGQNTGELFF.

The V gene is TRBV18, the J gene TRBJ2-2, with 7 bases that match TRBD1. This CDR3 has 16 amino acids. CDR1 is KGHSH and CDR2 is LQKENI in the germline V gene. The ends lost 4 bases at V and 1 base at J; junction bases unmatched: 6. CDR3: CASSLHHRGNTGELFF. DNA for the CDR3: TGTGCCAGCTCACTCCATCACAGGGGGAACACCGGGGAGCTGTTTTTT.

V and J are TRBV9 and TRBJ1-2; the D gene is possibly TRBD1 (6 bases). Germline V gene data show CDR1 as SGDLS and CDR2 as YYNGEE. The CDR3 extends over 15 amino acids. V lost 2 bases and J lost 4, with 15 bases in between. This CDR3 is CASSVGAGEVYGYTF. CDR3 sequence (DNA): TGTGCCAGCAGCGTGGGCGCAGGGGAGGTCTATGGCTACACCTTC. Complete variable domain (other parts from reference TRBV9 and TRBJ1-2): DSGVTQTPKHLITATGQRVTLRCSPRSGDLSVYWYQQSLDQGLQFLIQYYNGEERAKGNILERFSAQQFPDLHSELNLSSLELGDSALYFCASSVGAGEVYGYTFGSGTRLTVV.

This chain links TRBV29-1 with TRBJ1-2; D possibly corresponds to TRBD1 (5 bases). Trimming pared 7 bases from V and 11 bases from J, leaving 20 bases between. Germline assignment: CDR1 SQVTM and CDR2 ANQGSEA. The CDR3 length is 12 residues. The DNA of the CDR3 is TGCAGCGCGCGGGTGGGGGTTAGTCTTTACACCTTC. Amino acid sequence: CSARVGVSLYTF.

This chain connects TRBV5-5 to TRBJ2-5; D is perhaps TRBD1 (6 bases). This CDR3 comprises 14 residues. Per the germline V gene, CDR1 is SGHKS and CDR2 is YYEKEE (reference sequence). V was cut by 4 bases and J by 5 bases, with 15 bases left in between. The CDR3 protein is CASSREGERETQYF. CDR3 coding DNA: TGTGCCAGCAGCCGCGAGGGGGAGAGGGAGACCCAGTACTTC.

This clone was counted once. This rearrangement joins TRBV27 to TRBJ1-2; D possibly corresponds to TRBD1 (5 bases). Germline V gene lookup returns CDR1 MNHEY and CDR2 SMNVEV (reference sequence). V gave up 1 base and J gave up 8 bases, with 14 bases separating them. The CDR3 extends over 14 amino acids. The CDR3 here is CASSLLGEKGGYTF. The CDR3 DNA is TGTGCCAGCAGTTTATTAGGGGAAAAGGGAGGCTACACCTTC.

This rearrangement joins TRBV19 to TRBJ1-1; the D gene is possibly TRBD1 (5 bases). The CDR3 is 13 amino acids. Trimming removed 4 bases at V and 5 bases at J, with 11 bases between. Per germline, CDR1 LNHDA and CDR2 SQIVND (reference sequence). CDR3 in amino acids: CASSTQGGTEAFF. The DNA for the CDR3 is TGTGCCAGTAGTACTCAGGGTGGGACTGAAGCTTTCTTT.

This chain joins TRBV20-1 and TRBJ2-1; D remains unclear. The germline gives CDR1 DFQATT, CDR2 SNEGSKA (reference sequence). Trimming pared 1 base from V and 10 bases from J, leaving 8 bases between. The CDR3 runs to 11 residues. Here the CDR3 reads CSARADGEQFF. In DNA form, the CDR3 reads TGCAGTGCTAGAGCCGACGGGGAGCAGTTCTTC.

J is TRBJ2-1 and V is TRBV5-1; 11 bases line up with TRBD2. This CDR3 is 16 amino acids long. The germline V gene encodes CDR1 SGHRS and CDR2 YFSETQ. The V gene end was trimmed by 4 bases and the J gene end by 1 base; junction bases not matched to a gene: 4. CDR3 residues: CASSTSGSLSYNEQFF. CDR3 bases: TGCGCCAGCAGCACTAGCGGGAGCCTGTCCTACAATGAGCAGTTCTTC.

The genes are TRBV6-4 and TRBJ2-3, with D uncertain. V was shortened by 3 bases and J by 7 bases, with 11 bases between the two germline ends. Germline values: CDR1 MRHNA, CDR2 SNTAGT. CDR3 size: 13 residues. The CDR3 DNA sequence: TGTGCCAGCAGTGATGGGAACCGCAATACGCAGTATTTT. This gives the protein CASSDGNRNTQYF.

The sample holds a few counts of this clone. This CDR3 reads CASTLSRDYGYTF. CDR3 nucleotide sequence: TGTGCCAGCACCTTAAGCCGAGACTATGGCTACACCTTC. V usage is TRBV6-5 and J usage is TRBJ1-2; D gene ambiguous. Germline CDR1 and CDR2: MNHEY and SVGAGI. Trimming left V 7 bases short and J 3 bases short, with 12 bases between. This CDR3 region has 13 residues.

This clone was recorded once. V is TRBV7-9 and J is TRBJ2-3; D assignment may be TRBD1 or TRBD2 (7 bases each). The germline CDR1 and CDR2 sequences are SEHNR and FQNEAQ (reference sequence). This CDR3 has 15 amino acids. Trimming shortened V by 6 bases and J by 4 bases, and 17 bases separated the two germline ends. This CDR3 is CASSSGGAYPDTQYF. The CDR3 bases are TGTGCCAGCAGTTCAGGGGGGGCTTACCCAGATACGCAGTATTTT.

The chain recombines TRBV4-2 with TRBJ1-1; TRBD1 is a possible D gene (5 bases). Germline loops: CDR1 LGHNA, CDR2 YNFKEQ. V was pared by 3 bases and J by 4 bases, with 15 bases between. The length of the CDR3 is 15 residues. The CDR3 loop is CASSHDLSGTTEAFF. The CDR3 region has the DNA TGTGCCAGCAGCCATGACTTATCTGGGACCACTGAAGCTTTCTTT.

The chain has TRBV6-6 and TRBJ1-2; D remains unclear. Trimming pared 7 bases from V and 3 bases from J, leaving 9 bases between. Germline loops: CDR1 MNHNY, CDR2 SVGAGI (reference sequence). This CDR3 region has 12 residues. The CDR3 protein is CASTGRHYGYTF. The CDR3 DNA follows: TGTGCCAGCACCGGCAGGCACTATGGCTACACCTTC.

DNA of the CDR3: TGTGCCAGCAGCCCGAACCGACTAGCGGGAGTTAAAGAGACCCAGTACTTC. Translating it yields CASSPNRLAGVKETQYF. The chain employs TRBV5-8 and TRBJ2-5; 12 bases match TRBD2. Germline lookup yields CDR1 SGHTS and CDR2 YDEGEE. This CDR3 is built from 17 residues. Trimming cost V 4 bases and J 3 bases; bases outside gene matches: 10.

This chain links TRBV5-8 with TRBJ2-3, with D perhaps TRBD1 (6 bases). In germline, CDR1 is SGHTS, CDR2 YDEGEE. This CDR3 comprises 17 residues. V lost 1 base and J 8 bases, leaving 23 bases between the germline ends. CDR3 sequence: CASSLSPSGAIRGTQYF. Here the CDR3 DNA reads TGTGCCAGCAGCTTGTCTCCGTCAGGGGCCATAAGGGGTACGCAGTATTTT.

The genes are TRBV14 and TRBJ1-1; 7 nucleotides agree with TRBD1. J was trimmed by 1 base and V by 1 base; bases with no gene match: 6. The CDR3 spans 16 residues. Germline CDR1 is SGHDN and CDR2 is FVKESK. The CDR3 DNA follows: TGTGCCAGCAGCCAAGCCGCGCGACAGGGGAACACTGAAGCTTTCTTT. The encoded protein is CASSQAARQGNTEAFF.

The J gene is TRBJ1-1, the V gene TRBV2; a weak D match, TRBD1 (6 bases). CDR3 length equals 16 residues. V lost 0 bases to trimming and J lost 1 base, with 12 bases between them. The germline V gene has CDR1 SNHLY and CDR2 FYNNEI. CDR3 loop: CASSEASEDRNTEAFF. CDR3 in DNA: TGTGCCAGCAGTGAAGCGTCCGAGGACAGGAACACTGAAGCTTTCTTT. Based on the CDR3 plus reference TRBV2 and TRBJ1-1, the full variable domain is EPEVTQTPSHQVTQMGQEVILRCVPISNHLYFYWYRQILGQKVEFLVSFYNNEISEKSEIFDDQFSVERPDGSNFTLKIRSTKLEDSAMYFCASSEASEDRNTEAFFGQGTRLTVV.

This chain connects TRBV29-1 to TRBJ2-2; no clear D gene. The CDR3 has 11 amino acids. CDR1 and CDR2 from the germline V gene are SQVTM and ANQGSEA. V was shortened by 7 bases and J by 4 bases, with 7 bases between the two germline ends. For the CDR3, the DNA is TGCAGCGCTGACTTCACCGGGGAGCTGTTTTTT. Translation: CSADFTGELFF.

The chain employs TRBV4-2 and TRBJ2-5; D gene ambiguous. Between the trimmed V and J ends, which lost 4 bases and 5 bases, there was a span of 11 bases. The CDR3 extends over 13 amino acids. CDR1 and CDR2 from the germline V gene are LGHNA and YNFKEQ. In DNA form, the CDR3 reads TGTGCCAGCAGCCTCTGGGCCCAGGAGACCCAGTACTTC. It specifies CASSLWAQETQYF.

V and J are TRBV30 and TRBJ1-1; D unresolved. Germline values: CDR1 GTSNPN, CDR2 SVGIG (reference sequence). The CDR3 has 13 amino acids. Deletions cut 2 bases from V and 1 base from J, with 8 bases between. The CDR3 nucleotides are TGTGCCTGGAGTTCAGCCCCGAACACTGAAGCTTTCTTT. Encoded protein: CAWSSAPNTEAFF.

This rearrangement joins TRBV5-5 to TRBJ1-4; no reliable D call. The germline CDR1 and CDR2 sequences are SGHKS and YYEKEE (reference sequence). The V gene lost 4 bases and the J gene lost 7 bases, with 11 bases spanning the gap. The CDR3 spans 13 residues. The CDR3 region is CASSLRSGEKLFF. In DNA form, the CDR3 reads TGTGCCAGCAGCCTCCGTTCGGGTGAAAAACTGTTTTTT.

The chain carries TRBV7-9 and TRBJ2-4, with 9 bases that match TRBD1. Germline V gene sequence: CDR1 SEHNR, CDR2 FQNEAQ (reference sequence). V shed 5 bases and J 6 bases; nucleotides not matched to a gene: 11. The CDR3 is 16 amino acids. The CDR3 loop reads CASSQAGQGRRNIQYF. The CDR3 coding sequence is TGTGCCAGCAGCCAGGCCGGACAGGGGAGGAGAAACATTCAGTACTTC.

The chain links TRBV5-8 to TRBJ2-7; D not certain. CDR1 SGHTS and CDR2 YDEGEE come from the germline V gene. Trimming pared 2 bases from V and 0 bases from J, leaving 3 bases between. The CDR3 runs to 12 residues. The CDR3 here is CASSFISYEQYF. The CDR3 DNA sequence: TGTGCCAGCAGCTTTATCTCCTACGAGCAGTACTTC.

V and J are TRBV12-5 and TRBJ1-1; weak D call: TRBD1 (5 bases). The CDR3 spans 13 residues. V lost 1 base and J lost 5, with 8 bases in between. The germline V gene has CDR1 LGHNT and CDR2 FRNRAP. This CDR3 is CASGLAEGTEAFF. The CDR3 DNA sequence: TGTGCTAGTGGTTTGGCTGAGGGGACTGAAGCTTTCTTT.

The rearrangement links TRBV4-1 to TRBJ1-4, with TRBD1 identical over 8 bases. Per the germline V gene, CDR1 is MGHRA and CDR2 is YSYEKL. The CDR3 runs 14 residues. V was clipped by 0 bases and J by 8 bases; unmatched bases: 2. The CDR3: CASSQETGGEKLFF. For the CDR3, the DNA is TGCGCCAGCAGCCAAGAAACAGGGGGGGAAAAACTGTTTTTT.

The rearrangement joins TRBV10-2 to TRBJ2-3; D is ambiguous. Germline V CDR1 and CDR2: WSHSY, SAAADI. This CDR3 contains 13 residues. V was cut by 3 bases and J by 0 bases, with 4 bases left in between. The DNA of the CDR3 is TGCGCCAGCAGTGATCGAAGCACAGATACGCAGTATTTT. This gives the protein CASSDRSTDTQYF.

This chain links TRBV15 with TRBJ1-4; D not resolved. The V gene's germline CDR1 is LNHNV and CDR2 YYDKDF (reference sequence). V gave up 0 bases and J gave up 2 bases, with 4 bases separating them. The CDR3 loop spans 14 amino acids. The CDR3 is CATSRDRTNEKLFF. As DNA, the CDR3 is TGTGCCACCAGCAGAGATCGTACTAATGAAAAACTGTTTTTT. Full variable domain (outside the CDR3, taken from reference TRBV15 and TRBJ1-4): DAMVIQNPRYQVTQFGKPVTLSCSQTLNHNVMYWYQQKSSQAPKLLFHYYDKDFNNEADTPDNFQSRRPNTSFCFLDIRSPGLGDTAMYLCATSRDRTNEKLFFGSGTQLSVL.

The chain joins TRBV9 to TRBJ1-3; D remains ambiguous. Trimming took off 2 bases at V and 0 bases at J, with 6 bases between the two ends. The CDR3 totals 14 residues. Germline values: CDR1 SGDLS, CDR2 YYNGEE. CDR3 loop: CASSVVSSGNTIYF. The CDR3 nucleotides read TGTGCCAGCAGCGTTGTTAGCTCTGGAAACACCATATATTTT.